This TCR beta chain originates from a study of blood T cell repertoires in COVID-19. About the research overall: Sources were T cells, B-cell-depleted T cells, or PBMCs; the material itself was cDNA or gDNA.

The germline V gene has CDR1 SGHRS and CDR2 YFSETQ. The CDR3 is made up of 17 amino acids. Trimming left V 3 bases short and J 6 bases short, with 22 bases between. In the original workflow: Scientists estimated how many nucleated cells there were by amplifying reference gene primers. Here immunoSEQ multiplex PCR was the method, and the copy in TCRdb shows in-frame clones only, minus some. V, J and clone size reflect that table, while D and trimming were determined from the DNA. This sample has approximately 280,000 clones, with 85% to 90% found just once. This TCR was recovered from a man in his forties with acute or convalescent COVID-19. J is TRBJ2-1 and V is TRBV5-1, with D possibly matching TRBD2 (6 bases). Sequenced input: peripheral blood. The CDR3 region is CASSSAGSRVSGNEQFF. CDR3 nucleotide sequence: TGCGCCAGCAGCTCCGCGGGGAGCAGGGTTAGCGGCAATGAGCAGTTCTTC.